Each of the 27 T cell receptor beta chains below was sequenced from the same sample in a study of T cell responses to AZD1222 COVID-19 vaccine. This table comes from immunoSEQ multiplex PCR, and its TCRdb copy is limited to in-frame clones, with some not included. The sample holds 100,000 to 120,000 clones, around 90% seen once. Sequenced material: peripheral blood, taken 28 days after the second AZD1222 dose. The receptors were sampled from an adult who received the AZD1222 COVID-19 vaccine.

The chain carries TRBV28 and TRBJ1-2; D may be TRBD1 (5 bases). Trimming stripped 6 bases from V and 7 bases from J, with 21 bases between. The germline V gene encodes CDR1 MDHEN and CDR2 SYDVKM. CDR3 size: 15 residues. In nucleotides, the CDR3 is TGTGCCAGCAGGGCAACACTGGGGCGCGTTACTGGCTACACCTTC. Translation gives CASRATLGRVTGYTF.

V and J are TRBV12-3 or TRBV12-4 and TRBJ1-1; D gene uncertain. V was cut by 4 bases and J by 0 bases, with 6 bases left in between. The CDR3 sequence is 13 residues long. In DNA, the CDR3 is TGTGCCAGCAGTTCTCGGATGAACACTGAAGCTTTCTTT. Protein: CASSSRMNTEAFF.

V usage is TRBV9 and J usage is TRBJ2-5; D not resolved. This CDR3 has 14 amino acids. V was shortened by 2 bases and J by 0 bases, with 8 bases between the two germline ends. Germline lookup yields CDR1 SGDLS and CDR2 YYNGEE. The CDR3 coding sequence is TGTGCCAGCAGCGTTTCGACAAACCAAGAGACCCAGTACTTC. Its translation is CASSVSTNQETQYF.

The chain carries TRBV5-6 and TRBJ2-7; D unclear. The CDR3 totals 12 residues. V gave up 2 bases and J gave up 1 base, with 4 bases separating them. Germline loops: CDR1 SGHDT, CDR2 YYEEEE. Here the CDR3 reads CASSFASYEQYF. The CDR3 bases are TGTGCCAGCAGCTTTGCTTCCTACGAGCAGTACTTC.

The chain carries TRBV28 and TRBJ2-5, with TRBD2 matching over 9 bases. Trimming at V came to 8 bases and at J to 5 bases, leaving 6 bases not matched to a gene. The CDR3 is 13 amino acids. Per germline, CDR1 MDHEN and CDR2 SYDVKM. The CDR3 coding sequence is TGTGCCAGCGAGGCGGGAGGGCCTGAGACCCAGTACTTC. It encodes CASEAGGPETQYF.

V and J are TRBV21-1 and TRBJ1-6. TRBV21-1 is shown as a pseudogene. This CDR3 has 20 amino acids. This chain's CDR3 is CASSKAVGGPAPRANSPLHF. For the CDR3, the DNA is TGTGCCAGCAGCAAAGCCGTGGGGGGCCCTGCACCGAGGGCCAATTCACCCCTCCACTTT.

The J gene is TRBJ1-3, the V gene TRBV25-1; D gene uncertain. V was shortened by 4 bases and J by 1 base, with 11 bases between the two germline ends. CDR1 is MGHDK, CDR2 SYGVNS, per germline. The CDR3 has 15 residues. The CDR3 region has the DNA TGTGCCAGCAGTGCCCGTGTCCAGTCTGGAAACACCATATATTTT. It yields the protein CASSARVQSGNTIYF.

The chain's CDR3 is CASSIGGARPQHF. The DNA for the CDR3 is TGTGCCAGCAGCATAGGCGGGGCCCGGCCCCAGCATTTT. This chain uses TRBV5-6 with TRBJ1-5, with a tentative D call TRBD1 (5 bases). The CDR3 length is 13 residues. V lost 4 bases to trimming and J lost 9 bases, with 14 bases between them. Germline V gene data show CDR1 as SGHDT and CDR2 as YYEEEE.

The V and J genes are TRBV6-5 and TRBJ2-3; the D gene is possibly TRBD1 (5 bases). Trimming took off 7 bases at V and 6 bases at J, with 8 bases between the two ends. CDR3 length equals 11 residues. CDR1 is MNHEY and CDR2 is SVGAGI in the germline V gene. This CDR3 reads CASTKGDTQYF. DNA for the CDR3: TGTGCCAGCACTAAGGGGGATACGCAGTATTTT.

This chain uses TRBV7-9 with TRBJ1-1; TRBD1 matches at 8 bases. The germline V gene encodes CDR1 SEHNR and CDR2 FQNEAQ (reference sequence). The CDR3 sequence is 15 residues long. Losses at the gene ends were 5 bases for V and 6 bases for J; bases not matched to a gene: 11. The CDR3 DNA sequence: TGTGCCAGCAGCGCTAGCGGACAGGGCGCTCCTGAAGCTTTCTTT. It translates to CASSASGQGAPEAFF.

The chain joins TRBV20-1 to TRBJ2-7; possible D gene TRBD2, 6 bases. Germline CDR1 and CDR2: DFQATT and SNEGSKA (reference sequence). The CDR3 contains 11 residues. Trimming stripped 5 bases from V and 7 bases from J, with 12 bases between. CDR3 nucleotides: TGCAGTGCTGCAGGGACTGCGGAGCAGTACTTC. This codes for CSAAGTAEQYF.

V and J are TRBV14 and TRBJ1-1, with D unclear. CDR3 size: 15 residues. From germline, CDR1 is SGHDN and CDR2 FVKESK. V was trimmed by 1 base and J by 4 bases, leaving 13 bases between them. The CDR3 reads CASSQVTGDGTEAFF. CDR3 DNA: TGTGCCAGCAGCCAAGTTACCGGAGATGGCACTGAAGCTTTCTTT.

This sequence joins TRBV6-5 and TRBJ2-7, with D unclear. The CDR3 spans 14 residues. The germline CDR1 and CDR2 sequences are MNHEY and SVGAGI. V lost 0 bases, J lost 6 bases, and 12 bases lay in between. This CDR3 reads CASSYSSRSAEQYF. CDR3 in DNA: TGTGCCAGCAGTTACTCGAGTCGGAGCGCCGAGCAGTACTTC.

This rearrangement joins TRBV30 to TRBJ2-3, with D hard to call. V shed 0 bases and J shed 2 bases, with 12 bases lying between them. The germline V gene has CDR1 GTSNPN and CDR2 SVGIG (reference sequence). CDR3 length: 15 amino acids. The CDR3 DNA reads TGTGCCTGGAGTGTACTCCGGAGTCCCACAGATACGCAGTATTTT. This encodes CAWSVLRSPTDTQYF.

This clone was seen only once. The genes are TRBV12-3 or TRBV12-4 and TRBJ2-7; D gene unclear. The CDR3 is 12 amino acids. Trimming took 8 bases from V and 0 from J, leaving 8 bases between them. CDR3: CASGIISYEQYF. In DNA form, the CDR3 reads TGTGCCAGCGGGATAATCTCCTACGAGCAGTACTTC.

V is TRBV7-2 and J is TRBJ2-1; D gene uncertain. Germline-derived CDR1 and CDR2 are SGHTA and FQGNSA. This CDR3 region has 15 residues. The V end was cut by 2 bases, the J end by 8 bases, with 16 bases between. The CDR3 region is CASSLMSSESDEQFF. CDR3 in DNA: TGTGCCAGCAGCTTAATGTCTTCCGAGAGCGATGAGCAGTTCTTC.

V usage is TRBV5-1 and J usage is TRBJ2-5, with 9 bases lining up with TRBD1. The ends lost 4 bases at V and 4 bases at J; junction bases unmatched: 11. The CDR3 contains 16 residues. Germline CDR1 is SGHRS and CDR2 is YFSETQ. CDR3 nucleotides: TGCGCCAGCAGCGCCGCATCCGGGACAGGGCGAGAGACCCAGTACTTC. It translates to CASSAASGTGRETQYF.

The CDR3 is CASSLAWMNTEAFF. Here the CDR3 DNA reads TGCGCCAGCAGCTTGGCCTGGATGAACACTGAAGCTTTCTTT. The chain joins TRBV5-1 to TRBJ1-1; unclear D gene. V lost 0 bases and J 0 bases, leaving 6 bases between the germline ends. Germline V gene sequence: CDR1 SGHRS, CDR2 YFSETQ. This CDR3 has 14 amino acids.

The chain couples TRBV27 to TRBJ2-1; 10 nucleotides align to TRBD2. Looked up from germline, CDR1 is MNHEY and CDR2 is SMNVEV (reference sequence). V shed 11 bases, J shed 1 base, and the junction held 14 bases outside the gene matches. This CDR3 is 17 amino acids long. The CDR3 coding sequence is TGTGCCGGCGGGTGGCTAGCGGGAGTTGATTCCTACAATGAGCAGTTCTTC. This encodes CAGGWLAGVDSYNEQFF.

The CDR3: CASRTGTGLGETQYF. DNA for the CDR3: TGTGCCAGTAGAACCGGGACAGGTTTGGGGGAGACCCAGTACTTC. V gene TRBV19 combines with J gene TRBJ2-5; 8 positions agree with TRBD1. Germline V CDR1 and CDR2: LNHDA, SQIVND (reference sequence). CDR3 length: 15 amino acids. Trimming took 6 bases from V and 5 from J; bases not matched to a gene: 11.

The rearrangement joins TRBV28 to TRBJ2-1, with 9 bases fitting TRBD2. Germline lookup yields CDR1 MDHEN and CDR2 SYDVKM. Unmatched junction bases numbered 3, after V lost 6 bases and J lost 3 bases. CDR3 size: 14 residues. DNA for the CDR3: TGTGCCAGCAGATGGCGGGGGGGCTACAATGAGCAGTTCTTC. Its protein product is CASRWRGGYNEQFF.

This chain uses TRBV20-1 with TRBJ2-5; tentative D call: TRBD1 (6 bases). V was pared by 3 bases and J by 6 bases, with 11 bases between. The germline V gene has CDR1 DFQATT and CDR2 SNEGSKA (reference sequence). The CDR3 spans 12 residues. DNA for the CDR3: TGCAGTGCTAGTTGGCAGGGGAAGACCCAGTACTTC. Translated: CSASWQGKTQYF.

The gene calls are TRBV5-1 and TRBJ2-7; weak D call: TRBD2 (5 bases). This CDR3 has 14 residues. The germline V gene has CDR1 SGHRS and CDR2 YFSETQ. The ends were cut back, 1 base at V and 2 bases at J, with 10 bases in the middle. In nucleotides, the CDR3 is TGCGCCAGCAGCTTGTTGGACTCACCCTACGAGCAGTACTTC. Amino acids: CASSLLDSPYEQYF.

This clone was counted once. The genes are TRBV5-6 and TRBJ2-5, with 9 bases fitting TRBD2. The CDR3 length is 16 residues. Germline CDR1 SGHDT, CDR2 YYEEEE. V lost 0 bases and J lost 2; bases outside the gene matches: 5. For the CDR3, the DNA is TGTGCCAGCAGCTTGGCGCTAGCGGGGCTACAAGAGACCCAGTACTTC. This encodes CASSLALAGLQETQYF. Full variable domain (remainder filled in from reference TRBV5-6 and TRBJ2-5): DAGVTQSPTHLIKTRGQQVTLRCSPKSGHDTVSWYQQALGQGPQFIFQYYEEEERQRGNFPDRFSGHQFPNYSSELNVNALLLGDSALYLCASSLALAGLQETQYFGPGTRLLVL.

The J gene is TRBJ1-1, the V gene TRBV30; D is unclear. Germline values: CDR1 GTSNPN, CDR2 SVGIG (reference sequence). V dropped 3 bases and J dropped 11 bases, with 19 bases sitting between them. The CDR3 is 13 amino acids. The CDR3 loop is CAWSAGLPVMAFF. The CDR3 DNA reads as TGTGCCTGGAGCGCGGGCCTACCGGTGATGGCTTTCTTT.

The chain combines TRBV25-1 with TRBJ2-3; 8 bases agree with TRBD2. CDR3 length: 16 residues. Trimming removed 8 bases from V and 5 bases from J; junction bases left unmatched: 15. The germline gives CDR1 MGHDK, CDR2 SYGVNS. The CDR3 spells CASSAFREGEKDTQYF. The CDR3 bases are TGTGCCAGCTCCGCCTTCCGGGAGGGGGAAAAAGATACGCAGTATTTT.

CDR3 residues: CASSQGAPQGEQFF. For the CDR3, the DNA is TGTGCCAGCAGCCAAGGGGCTCCCCAGGGTGAGCAGTTCTTC. The J gene is TRBJ2-1, the V gene TRBV3-1 (or the pseudogene TRBV3-2), with D possibly being TRBD1 (5 bases). CDR1 and CDR2 from the germline V gene are LGHDT and YNNKEL (reference sequence). The CDR3 totals 14 residues. V was clipped by 1 base and J by 9 bases, with 13 bases between them.